This T cell receptor beta chain was recovered during a study of cytomegalovirus exposure and HLA in healthy donors. Study results and limitations: Sequencing likely generated an artifact that appeared as a cluster of highly shared sequence variants.

With respect to this clone: No antigen is known for it.

The PCR contained 60 Vbeta and 13 Jbeta primers. Using immunoSEQ multiplex PCR, the repertoire was profiled, and TCRdb retains in-frame clones only, with some absent. Altogether around 140,000 clones are present, roughly three quarters being singletons, with the ten largest covering just under 3%. The germline CDR1 and CDR2 sequences are MNHNY and SVGAGI (reference sequence). The CDR3 runs to 13 residues. Trimming took off 8 bases at V and 2 bases at J, with 12 bases between the two ends. This clonotype was sampled from a female donor in good health and CMV-seronegative. Sequencing was performed on PBMCs. The chain uses TRBV6-6 and TRBJ1-2; a possible D gene is TRBD1 (6 bases). CDR3 nucleotide sequence: TGTGCCAGCCTAAGGGGGTGGAACTATGGCTACACCTTC. Residues: CASLRGWNYGYTF.